The 24 T cell receptor beta chains below were found in one sample sequenced in a study of cytomegalovirus exposure and HLA in healthy donors. A multiplex PCR was run with 60 Vbeta primers and 13 Jbeta primers. TCRdb's table, derived via immunoSEQ multiplex PCR, lists solely in-frame clones and lacks some. In the table there are under 150,000 clones, almost 80% of which are singletons. The source material was PBMCs. The source of these receptors is a woman in her thirties in good health and CMV-seronegative.

The chain links TRBV9 to TRBJ1-6; D remains ambiguous. The germline gives CDR1 SGDLS, CDR2 YYNGEE. There are 15 residues in the CDR3. Deletions cut 0 bases from V and 6 bases from J, with 10 bases between. The CDR3 is CASSVGSSLNSPLHF. CDR3 coding DNA: TGTGCCAGCAGCGTAGGTAGCTCTCTTAATTCACCCCTCCACTTT.

This clone was recorded a few times. The gene calls are TRBV6-1 and TRBJ2-1, with 10 bases identical to TRBD1. Germline lookup yields CDR1 MNHNS and CDR2 SASEGT. This CDR3 spans 14 amino acids. Losses at the gene ends were 6 bases for V and 6 bases for J; bases not matched to a gene: 5. CDR3 in amino acids: CASRLGTGVNEQFF. CDR3 nucleotides: TGTGCCAGCAGACTCGGGACAGGGGTCAATGAGCAGTTCTTC.

The chain is built from TRBV6-1 and TRBJ1-5; possible D gene TRBD1, 5 bases. The germline CDR1 and CDR2 sequences are MNHNS and SASEGT. The CDR3 is 13 residues long. V was trimmed by 7 bases and J by 4 bases, leaving 11 bases between them. CDR3 sequence reads: CASIGGANQPQHF. CDR3 in DNA: TGTGCCAGCATCGGCGGGGCAAATCAGCCCCAGCATTTT.

J is TRBJ2-1 and V is TRBV18; 10 bases fit TRBD2. The CDR3 runs 16 residues. Germline trimming cut 6 bases from V and 8 bases from J; bases unmatched to any gene: 13. CDR1 KGHSH and CDR2 LQKENI come from the germline V gene. CDR3 in amino acids: CASSVISSGGADEQFF. CDR3 DNA sequence: TGTGCCAGCTCGGTAATCAGCAGCGGGGGGGCAGATGAGCAGTTCTTC.

This clone was observed a single time. This chain links TRBV4-2 with TRBJ2-3; maybe TRBD1 (6 bases). This CDR3 has 17 residues. Between the trimmed V and J ends, which lost 0 bases and 7 bases, there was a span of 20 bases. Germline CDR1 LGHNA, CDR2 YNFKEQ. CDR3 in amino acids: CASSQDLARGGRNTQYF. CDR3 coding DNA: TGTGCCAGCAGCCAAGATCTCGCTAGAGGGGGACGGAATACGCAGTATTTT.

This rearrangement joins TRBV21-1 to TRBJ1-1; TRBD1, the D gene given by the table, was not confirmed from the DNA. TRBV21-1 corresponds to a pseudogene. The CDR3 has 16 residues. The CDR3 region is CASSPAVQGRGTEAFF. For the CDR3, the DNA is TGTGCCAGCAGCCCGGCGGTACAGGGAAGGGGCACTGAAGCTTTCTTT.

This chain uses TRBV7-9 with TRBJ1-6, with 7 nucleotides matching TRBD1. CDR1 is SEHNR, CDR2 FQNEAQ, per germline (reference sequence). V gave up 5 bases and J gave up 2 bases; unmatched junction bases: 3. The CDR3 covers 15 residues. DNA of the CDR3: TGTGCCAGCAGCCGAGGGGGCCCCTATAATTCACCCCTCCACTTT. This sequence encodes CASSRGGPYNSPLHF.

The chain couples TRBV7-3 to TRBJ1-6; D is possibly TRBD1 (5 bases). Between the trimmed V and J ends, which lost 1 base and 10 bases, there was a span of 14 bases. The V gene's germline CDR1 is SGHTA and CDR2 FQGTGA. This CDR3 has 15 amino acids. CDR3 DNA sequence: TGTGCCAGCAGCTTAAGTTTTGGGGCGGGATCACCCCTCCACTTT. Protein product: CASSLSFGAGSPLHF.

As for this clone: An end of the junction does not agree with germline; a read error may underlie this. The chain is built from TRBV29-1 and TRBJ2-7, with 8 bases identical to TRBD1. The germline gives CDR1 SQVTM, CDR2 ANQGSEA. The CDR3 covers 11 residues. This CDR3 reads CSVEHRGVRSF. CDR3 DNA sequence: TGCAGCGTCGAACACAGGGGGGTAAGAAGCTTC.

V gene TRBV5-1 combines with J gene TRBJ2-7; TRBD1 agrees at 9 bases. This CDR3 comprises 14 residues. Trimming at V came to 3 bases and at J to 3 bases, leaving 4 bases not matched to a gene. Germline values: CDR1 SGHRS, CDR2 YFSETQ. CDR3 sequence: CASSWGQGYYEQYF. CDR3 sequence (DNA): TGCGCCAGCAGCTGGGGACAGGGATACTACGAGCAGTACTTC.

The chain combines TRBV15 with TRBJ1-1; no reliable D call. V was trimmed by 4 bases and J by 9 bases, leaving 15 bases between them. Germline loops: CDR1 LNHNV, CDR2 YYDKDF (reference sequence). The CDR3 runs 13 residues. CDR3 residues: CATSTGRRLQAFF. In DNA form, the CDR3 reads TGTGCCACCAGCACCGGCCGGCGGCTTCAAGCTTTCTTT.

This clone was seen just once. The chain joins TRBV5-1 to TRBJ2-3; TRBD1 agrees at 7 bases. This CDR3 comprises 13 residues. V shed 5 bases and J 4 bases; nucleotides not matched to a gene: 4. In germline, CDR1 is SGHRS, CDR2 YFSETQ. The CDR3 loop reads CASRPTGADTQYF. The CDR3 DNA is TGCGCCAGCAGGCCTACAGGGGCAGATACGCAGTATTTT.

In DNA, the CDR3 is TGTGCCAGCAGTTTCTCGACAGGGAACACTGAAGCTTTCTTT. It codes for CASSFSTGNTEAFF. V usage is TRBV27 and J usage is TRBJ1-1; possibly TRBD1 for D (6 bases). Germline CDR1 MNHEY, CDR2 SMNVEV (reference sequence). Trimming pared 3 bases from V and 1 base from J, leaving 9 bases between. The CDR3 has 14 amino acids.

V gene TRBV18 combines with J gene TRBJ2-2, with D uncertain. CDR3 length: 14 residues. CDR1 is KGHSH, CDR2 LQKENI, per germline. V was trimmed by 3 bases and J by 1 base, leaving 6 bases between them. CDR3 protein: CASSPSGNTGELFF. In DNA, the CDR3 is TGTGCCAGCTCACCTTCAGGGAACACCGGGGAGCTGTTTTTT.

The chain recombines TRBV19 with TRBJ1-2, with D unclear. CDR1 is LNHDA, CDR2 SQIVND, per germline (reference sequence). Trimming removed 6 bases at V and 0 bases at J, with 14 bases between. The CDR3 is 15 residues long. This chain's CDR3 is CASRYRTEANYGYTF. In DNA, the CDR3 is TGTGCCAGTAGGTACCGGACGGAGGCTAACTATGGCTACACCTTC.

The J gene is TRBJ1-5, the V gene TRBV2; D unresolved. The CDR3 runs to 16 residues. Germline V lookup: CDR1 SNHLY, CDR2 FYNNEI. The V and J ends lost 6 bases and 2 bases respectively, with 17 bases between them. DNA for the CDR3: TGTGCCAGCAGCTTTTTTCGGGGAGGTGGCAATCAGCCCCAGCATTTT. Amino acids: CASSFFRGGGNQPQHF.

The rearrangement uses TRBV4-3 and TRBJ1-3; TRBD1 matches at 7 bases. The CDR3 runs 16 residues. Germline trimming cut 4 bases from V and 4 bases from J; bases unmatched to any gene: 10. The germline V gene has CDR1 LGHNA and CDR2 YSLEER. Here the CDR3 reads CASSRNSGTVGNTIYF. The CDR3 DNA reads as TGCGCCAGCAGCCGCAATTCCGGGACAGTGGGAAACACCATATATTTT.

The rearrangement joins TRBV20-1 to TRBJ2-2, with D possibly TRBD2 on 5 matching bases. The CDR3 is 11 amino acids. Trimming removed 6 bases from V and 7 bases from J, with 9 bases in between. Germline V lookup: CDR1 DFQATT, CDR2 SNEGSKA (reference sequence). The CDR3: CSARRGGELFF. The CDR3 DNA follows: TGCAGTGCGCGACGGGGCGGGGAGCTGTTTTTT.

V and J are TRBV18 and TRBJ1-3; no clear D. This CDR3 contains 14 residues. The germline V gene has CDR1 KGHSH and CDR2 LQKENI. Trimming cost V 3 bases and J 5 bases, with 11 bases left between them. CDR3 in DNA: TGTGCCAGCTCACCCGACTCTCGACGAAACACCATATATTTT. It is translated as CASSPDSRRNTIYF.

The CDR3 sequence: CASSRTGKNSPLHF. The CDR3 region has the DNA TGTGCCAGCAGTCGGACAGGCAAAAATTCACCCCTCCACTTT. The J gene is TRBJ1-6, the V gene TRBV6-6; 7 bases fit TRBD1. Germline V lookup: CDR1 MNHNY, CDR2 SVGAGI (reference sequence). The CDR3 loop spans 14 amino acids. V shed 5 bases and J 7 bases; nucleotides not matched to a gene: 5.

The rearrangement joins TRBV15 to TRBJ1-1, with 8 bases identical to TRBD1. This CDR3 region has 16 residues. From germline, CDR1 is LNHNV and CDR2 YYDKDF (reference sequence). V gave up 6 bases and J gave up 4 bases; unmatched junction bases: 13. The CDR3 here is CATSTAGLTGGTEAFF. Written as DNA, the CDR3 is TGTGCCACCAGTACAGCGGGCCTTACAGGGGGCACTGAAGCTTTCTTT.

The V gene is TRBV29-1, the J gene TRBJ1-3, with unresolved D. Looked up from germline, CDR1 is SQVTM and CDR2 is ANQGSEA. The V end was cut by 3 bases, the J end by 0 bases, with 12 bases between. CDR3 length: 15 residues. The CDR3 sequence: CSVEGPGSSGNTIYF. In DNA, the CDR3 is TGCAGCGTTGAGGGCCCCGGGAGCTCTGGAAACACCATATATTTT.

The chain has TRBV5-1 and TRBJ2-7; D is possibly TRBD2 (6 bases). Germline V gene lookup returns CDR1 SGHRS and CDR2 YFSETQ. The V end was cut by 0 bases, the J end by 4 bases, with 14 bases between. The CDR3 loop spans 15 amino acids. CDR3 sequence (DNA): TGCGCCAGCAGCTTGGGAGCGGGCGATCTTTACGAGCAGTACTTC. Its protein product is CASSLGAGDLYEQYF.

The count of this clone is one. The chain carries TRBV29-1 and TRBJ1-1; 8 nucleotides line up with TRBD1. Germline CDR1 reads SQVTM; CDR2 reads ANQGSEA. The CDR3 consists of 13 residues. Trimming took 7 bases from V and 7 from J; bases not matched to a gene: 11. CDR3 DNA sequence: TGCAGCGGGTCTCGACAGGGGTCAGGTGAAGCTTTCTTT. Amino acid sequence: CSGSRQGSGEAFF.